Sequencing of this T cell receptor beta chain was carried out in a study of cytomegalovirus exposure and HLA in healthy donors. Points from the study as a whole: The classifier, whose performance was assessed in both the original and validation cohorts, reportedly diagnosed cytomegalovirus status with high specificity and sensitivity.

With 1 base clipped from V and 1 base from J, the junction kept 9 bases outside the gene matches. CDR1 MGHRA and CDR2 YSYEKL come from the germline V gene. This CDR3 is 18 amino acids long. Details on this clone: Its antigen remains unknown.

With 60 Vbeta and 13 Jbeta primers, the PCR was carried out. The table came from immunoSEQ multiplex PCR; TCRdb's copy has only in-frame clones and leaves some out. The data show about 100,000 clones, 76% seen once. Sequenced: PBMCs. The chain is built from TRBV4-1 and TRBJ2-1, with TRBD2 identical over 8 bases. This receptor was obtained from a middle-aged man in good health and CMV-seronegative. CDR3 amino acids: CASSQVVPRGVSYNEQFF. The CDR3 nucleotides read TGCGCCAGCAGCCAAGTGGTCCCGCGGGGGGTTTCCTACAATGAGCAGTTCTTC.